These 26 T cell receptor beta chains originate from one sample sequenced in a study of T cell responses to AZD1222 COVID-19 vaccine. Here immunoSEQ multiplex PCR was the method, and the copy in TCRdb shows in-frame clones only, minus some. Of approximately 80,000 clones in the sample, 80% were seen once. The starting material was peripheral blood, obtained on day 0 of AZD1222 vaccination. The receptors were sampled from an adult in good health.

V and J are TRBV28 and TRBJ1-1, with 11 bases identical to TRBD1. The V segment lost 5 bases and the J segment 0 bases; nucleotides outside the gene matches: 11. Germline loops: CDR1 MDHEN, CDR2 SYDVKM. The CDR3 is made up of 18 amino acids. CDR3 protein: CASSPYGQGAGMNTEAFF. The CDR3 DNA reads TGTGCCAGCAGTCCCTACGGACAGGGGGCCGGGATGAACACTGAAGCTTTCTTT.

J is TRBJ2-3 and V is TRBV2; the D is unclear. The CDR3 is 14 amino acids. Germline lookup yields CDR1 SNHLY and CDR2 FYNNEI. Between the trimmed V and J ends, which lost 5 bases and 0 bases, there was a span of 9 bases. CDR3 coding DNA: TGTGCCAGCAGTCCCCGGCTAAGCACAGATACGCAGTATTTT. Its protein is CASSPRLSTDTQYF.

This clone was detected only once. The V call is TRBV12-5, the J call TRBJ2-7; the D gene is possibly TRBD1 (5 bases). Germline CDR1 is LGHNT and CDR2 is FRNRAP. This CDR3 has 13 residues. Trimming removed 6 bases from V and 2 bases from J, with 11 bases in between. CDR3 residues: CASGPRQPYEQYF. In nucleotides, the CDR3 is TGTGCTAGTGGCCCCCGACAGCCCTACGAGCAGTACTTC.

The rearrangement uses TRBV7-7 and TRBJ2-5; possible D gene TRBD1, 6 bases. The CDR3 spans 14 residues. The germline V and J ends were trimmed by 5 bases and 4 bases, with 14 bases remaining between them. Germline V lookup: CDR1 SSHAT, CDR2 FNYEAQ (reference sequence). Here the CDR3 DNA reads TGTGCCAGCAGCGCGTCTGGGGGCGGAGAGACCCAGTACTTC. Translation gives CASSASGGGETQYF.

The V and J genes are TRBV2 and TRBJ2-2, with D possibly matching TRBD1 (5 bases). Trimming left V 3 bases short and J 6 bases short, with 8 bases between. Germline values: CDR1 SNHLY, CDR2 FYNNEI. The CDR3 runs 13 residues. CDR3 bases: TGTGCCAGCAGTGACAGGGCGGCCGGGGAGCTGTTTTTT. Amino acid sequence: CASSDRAAGELFF.

The chain has TRBV5-1 and TRBJ2-7; D uncertain. Germline V gene data show CDR1 as SGHRS and CDR2 as YFSETQ. Trimming removed 4 bases at V and 1 base at J, with 18 bases between. The CDR3 has 16 residues. The CDR3 loop is CASSRSGSTPSYEQYF. CDR3 bases: TGCGCCAGCAGCCGCTCAGGTTCTACCCCTTCCTACGAGCAGTACTTC.

The V call is TRBV2, the J call TRBJ2-7; no clear D gene. The V gene's germline CDR1 is SNHLY and CDR2 FYNNEI. The CDR3 runs 13 residues. Trimming took off 2 bases at V and 9 bases at J, with 14 bases between the two ends. The CDR3 coding sequence is TGTGCCAGCAGTGAAATGGACCCAATGGCGCAGTACTTC. This codes for CASSEMDPMAQYF.

A word on this clone: No DNA is shown, since the ends of the CDR3 on it are uncertain; the CDR3 is the one TCRdb lists. The rearrangement uses TRBV21-1 and TRBJ1-6. TRBV21-1 is a known pseudogene. The CDR3 length is 16 residues, termini included. The chain's CDR3 is CASSKVGVGKGSPLHF.

The chain combines TRBV9 with TRBJ1-2; D possibly corresponds to TRBD1 (5 bases). The germline CDR1 and CDR2 sequences are SGDLS and YYNGEE. The CDR3 consists of 13 residues. Trimming took 1 base from V and 9 from J, leaving 13 bases between them. The CDR3 DNA is TGTGCCAGCAGCGTAAACTCGGCAGGGAGCTACACCTTC. Amino acid sequence: CASSVNSAGSYTF.

V and J are TRBV7-6 and TRBJ2-2; 16 bases are shared with TRBD2. The CDR3 covers 17 residues. V shed 5 bases, J shed 8 bases, and the junction held 8 bases outside the gene matches. Germline CDR1 reads SGHVS; CDR2 reads FNYEAQ. The CDR3 nucleotides read TGTGCCAGCAGCGGCGGGACTAGCGGGAGGGCCGCTGGGGAGCTGTTTTTT. Translation: CASSGGTSGRAAGELFF.

J is TRBJ1-5 and V is TRBV30; 8 bases align to TRBD1. Trimming cost V 2 bases and J 0 bases; bases outside gene matches: 9. Germline values: CDR1 GTSNPN, CDR2 SVGIG (reference sequence). The CDR3 runs 17 residues. The CDR3 bases are TGTGCCTGGAGTTCCGGGACAGGACATCTTAGCAATCAGCCCCAGCATTTT. This encodes CAWSSGTGHLSNQPQHF.

This clone was recorded once. V gene TRBV16 combines with J gene TRBJ1-5; no firm D call. V lost 3 bases and J 7 bases, leaving 7 bases between the germline ends. CDR1 and CDR2 (germline): KGHSY, FQNENV. The CDR3 consists of 12 residues. The CDR3 region has the DNA TGTGCCAGCAGCCAGGGTCAACAGCCCCAGCATTTT. It specifies CASSQGQQPQHF.

By share, this clone ranks as medium-sized. This rearrangement joins TRBV6-5 to TRBJ2-1; perhaps TRBD2 as D (5 bases). Trimming stripped 8 bases from V and 2 bases from J, with 13 bases between. The CDR3 spans 14 residues. Germline assignment: CDR1 MNHEY and CDR2 SVGAGI. CDR3 DNA: TGTGCCAGCGACACGCGGGCAGCCTACAATGAGCAGTTCTTC. This sequence encodes CASDTRAAYNEQFF.

The gene calls are TRBV2 and TRBJ1-2; tentatively, D is TRBD1 (5 bases). The V end was cut by 6 bases, the J end by 13 bases, with 15 bases between. The CDR3 loop spans 11 amino acids. Looked up from germline, CDR1 is SNHLY and CDR2 is FYNNEI. In DNA, the CDR3 is TGTGCCAGCAGACTGGGACCTCGCCGCACCTTC. Translating it yields CASRLGPRRTF.

This chain uses TRBV6-1 with TRBJ2-7; D remains unclear. The CDR3 has 12 residues. Looked up from germline, CDR1 is MNHNS and CDR2 is SASEGT. V shed 1 base and J shed 3 bases, with 4 bases lying between them. The CDR3 nucleotides are TGTGCCAGCAGTGAAGACATCTACGAGCAGTACTTC. It encodes CASSEDIYEQYF.

This clone was detected only a few times. This rearrangement joins TRBV3-1 (or the pseudogene TRBV3-2) to TRBJ1-2; D uncertain. V was clipped by 1 base and J by 1 base, with 10 bases between them. Germline assignment: CDR1 LGHDT and CDR2 YNNKEL (reference sequence). The CDR3 extends over 15 amino acids. The CDR3 here is CASSQGGPINYGYTF. For the CDR3, the DNA is TGTGCCAGCAGCCAAGGTGGGCCAATTAACTATGGCTACACCTTC.

The chain couples TRBV14 to TRBJ1-5, with D possibly matching TRBD1 (5 bases). The germline gives CDR1 SGHDN, CDR2 FVKESK. V lost 0 bases and J 4 bases, leaving 16 bases between the germline ends. The CDR3 extends over 17 amino acids. The CDR3 sequence is CASSQEERQRKNQPQHF. The CDR3 DNA reads TGTGCCAGCAGCCAAGAGGAGCGACAGCGCAAAAATCAGCCCCAGCATTTT.

The rearrangement joins TRBV7-8 to TRBJ2-7; 8 bases are a match to TRBD1. Germline V CDR1 and CDR2: SGHVS, FQNEAQ. The CDR3 is 16 amino acids. V shed 1 base, J shed 1 base, and the junction held 6 bases outside the gene matches. The CDR3, as DNA: TGTGCCAGCAGCTTAGTGGACAGGGTAGGGTCCTACGAGCAGTACTTC. The encoded protein is CASSLVDRVGSYEQYF.

The gene calls are TRBV4-1 and TRBJ2-3, with 12 bases that match TRBD2. Looked up from germline, CDR1 is MGHRA and CDR2 is YSYEKL. The CDR3 loop spans 18 amino acids. V lost 4 bases to trimming and J lost 4 bases; unmatched junction nucleotides: 12. The CDR3 reads CASSPRGTSGGKADTQYF. Here the CDR3 DNA reads TGCGCCAGCAGCCCACGGGGAACTAGCGGGGGGAAGGCAGATACGCAGTATTTT.

The chain is built from TRBV3-1 (or the pseudogene TRBV3-2) and TRBJ1-2; D uncertain. The germline gives CDR1 LGHDT, CDR2 YNNKEL (reference sequence). The CDR3 length is 14 residues. Deletions cut 0 bases from V and 4 bases from J, with 9 bases between. In DNA form, the CDR3 reads TGTGCCAGCAGCCAAGATCCGAAGGGCTATGGCTACACCTTC. Translating gives CASSQDPKGYGYTF.

The rearrangement joins TRBV28 to TRBJ2-7; D possibly matches TRBD1 or TRBD2 (5 bases each). V was shortened by 7 bases and J by 2 bases, with 15 bases between the two germline ends. The CDR3 length is 14 residues. CDR1 is MDHEN and CDR2 is SYDVKM in the germline V gene. This CDR3 reads CASIREGRTYEQYF. The CDR3 DNA sequence: TGTGCCAGCATCAGAGAGGGGAGAACCTACGAGCAGTACTTC.

V is TRBV29-1 and J is TRBJ2-3; tentative D call: TRBD2 (5 bases). Trimming shortened V by 7 bases and J by 2 bases, and 10 bases separated the two germline ends. CDR1 and CDR2 from the germline V gene are SQVTM and ANQGSEA. The CDR3 extends over 12 amino acids. The CDR3 nucleotides are TGCAGCGGCCGAGGGATCACAGATACGCAGTATTTT. It translates to CSGRGITDTQYF.

V usage is TRBV19 and J usage is TRBJ1-1, with D possibly being TRBD1 (5 bases). The germline V gene has CDR1 LNHDA and CDR2 SQIVND (reference sequence). V was pared by 5 bases and J by 4 bases, with 8 bases between. CDR3 size: 12 residues. The CDR3: CASSDSGTEAFF. CDR3 DNA sequence: TGTGCCAGTAGTGACAGTGGCACTGAAGCTTTCTTT.

The chain combines TRBV6-5 with TRBJ2-1; 11 bases map to TRBD2. Losses at the gene ends were 4 bases for V and 8 bases for J; bases not matched to a gene: 7. The CDR3 contains 15 residues. Germline values: CDR1 MNHEY, CDR2 SVGAGI. CDR3 region: CASSLKASGRHEQFF. CDR3 nucleotides: TGTGCCAGCAGTTTGAAGGCTAGCGGGAGGCATGAGCAGTTCTTC.

In this sample, this clone turned up once. V gene TRBV5-1 combines with J gene TRBJ1-4; D not certain. Germline loops: CDR1 SGHRS, CDR2 YFSETQ. The length of the CDR3 is 15 residues. V lost 6 bases, J lost 8 bases, and 20 bases lay in between. The CDR3 bases are TGCGCCAGCACCGAGGGCAACCCACAGAGGGAAAAACTGTTTTTT. Protein: CASTEGNPQREKLFF.

This chain links TRBV4-2 with TRBJ2-7; D tentatively fits TRBD1 or TRBD2 (6 bases each). The CDR3 length is 16 residues. The germline gives CDR1 LGHNA, CDR2 YNFKEQ. With 0 bases removed from V and 5 bases from J, the gap between germline ends came to 17 bases. CDR3 coding DNA: TGTGCCAGCAGCCAAGATCCTAGGGGGACTCCCGACGAGCAGTACTTC. Translation gives CASSQDPRGTPDEQYF.